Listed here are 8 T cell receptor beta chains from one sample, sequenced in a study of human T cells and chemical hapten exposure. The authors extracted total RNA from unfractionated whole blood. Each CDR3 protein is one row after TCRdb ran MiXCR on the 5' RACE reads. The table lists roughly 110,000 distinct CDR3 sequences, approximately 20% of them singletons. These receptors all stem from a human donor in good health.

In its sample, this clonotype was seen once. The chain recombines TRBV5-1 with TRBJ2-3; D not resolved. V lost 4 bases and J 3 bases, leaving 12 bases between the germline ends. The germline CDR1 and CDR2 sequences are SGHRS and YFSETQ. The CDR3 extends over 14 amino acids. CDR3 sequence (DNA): TGCGCCAGCAGCCAGACAAAGGGTACAGATACGCAGTATTTT. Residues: CASSQTKGTDTQYF. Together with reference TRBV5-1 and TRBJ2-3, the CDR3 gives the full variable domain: KAGVTQTPRYLIKTRGQQVTLSCSPISGHRSVSWYQQTPGQGLQFLFEYFSETQRNKGNFPGRFSGRQFSNSRSEMNVSTLELGDSALYLCASSQTKGTDTQYFGPGTRLTVL.

Here the CDR3 reads CASSLGSSDTQYF. The CDR3 region has the DNA TGTGCCAGCAGCTTGGGAAGTTCAGATACGCAGTATTTT. This chain links TRBV5-6 with TRBJ2-3; D is ambiguous. This CDR3 spans 13 amino acids. V lost 0 bases to trimming and J lost 4 bases, with 6 bases between them. Germline CDR1 SGHDT, CDR2 YYEEEE.

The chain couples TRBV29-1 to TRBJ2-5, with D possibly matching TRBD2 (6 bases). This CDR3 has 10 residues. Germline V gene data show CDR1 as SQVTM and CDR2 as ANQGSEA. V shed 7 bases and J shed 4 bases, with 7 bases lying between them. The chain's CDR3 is CSGRGETQYF. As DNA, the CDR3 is TGCAGCGGGAGGGGAGAGACCCAGTACTTC.

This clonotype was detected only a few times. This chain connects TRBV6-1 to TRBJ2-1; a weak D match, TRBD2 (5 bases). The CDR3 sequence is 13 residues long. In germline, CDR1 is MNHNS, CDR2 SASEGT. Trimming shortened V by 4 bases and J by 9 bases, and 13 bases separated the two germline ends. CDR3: CASSAPTKSEQFF. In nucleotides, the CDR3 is TGTGCCAGCAGTGCCCCGACTAAGAGTGAGCAGTTCTTC.

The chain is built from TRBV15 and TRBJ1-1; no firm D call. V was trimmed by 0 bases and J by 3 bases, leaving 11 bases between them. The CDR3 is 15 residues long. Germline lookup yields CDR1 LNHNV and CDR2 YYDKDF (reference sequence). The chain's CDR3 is CATSRDGFGYTEAFF. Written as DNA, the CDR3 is TGTGCCACCAGCAGAGATGGGTTCGGCTACACTGAAGCTTTCTTT.

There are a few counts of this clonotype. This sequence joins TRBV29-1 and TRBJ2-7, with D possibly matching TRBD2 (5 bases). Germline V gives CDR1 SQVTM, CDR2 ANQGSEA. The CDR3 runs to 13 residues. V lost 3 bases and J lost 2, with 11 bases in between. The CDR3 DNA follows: TGCAGCGTTGAGGGGAGAGGAACCTACGAGCAGTACTTC. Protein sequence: CSVEGRGTYEQYF.

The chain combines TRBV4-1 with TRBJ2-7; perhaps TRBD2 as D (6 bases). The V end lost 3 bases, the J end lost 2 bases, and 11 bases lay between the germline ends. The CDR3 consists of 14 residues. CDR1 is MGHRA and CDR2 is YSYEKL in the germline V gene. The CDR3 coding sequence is TGCGCCAGCAGCCACCAGGCGGGGACCTACGAGCAGTACTTC. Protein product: CASSHQAGTYEQYF.

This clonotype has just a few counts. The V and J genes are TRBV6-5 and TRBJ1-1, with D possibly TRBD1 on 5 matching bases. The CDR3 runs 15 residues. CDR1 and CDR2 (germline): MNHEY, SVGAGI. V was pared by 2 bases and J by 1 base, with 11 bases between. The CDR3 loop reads CASSYGAHWNTEAFF. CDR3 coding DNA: TGTGCCAGCAGTTACGGGGCCCATTGGAACACTGAAGCTTTCTTT.